This note documents a single TCR beta chain sequence. The data are from a study of T-cell memory formation after mild COVID-19. One entry per CDR3 protein results from TCRdb running MiXCR on the 5' RACE reads. The data show under 400,000 distinct CDR3 sequences, approximately 21% seen once. Sequences were obtained from PBMCs or a T cell subset sorted from them (not recorded which). This clonotype was obtained from an adult woman who had mild COVID-19 (a few samples of this study predate the infection). Cell type and time point are not known.

CDR3 DNA sequence: TGTGCCAGCAGCCAAGATCTGAGGGGGCATCGTGGCTACACCTTC. It is translated as CASSQDLRGHRGYTF. The chain carries TRBV3-1 and TRBJ1-2, with 7 nucleotides matching TRBD1. V shed 0 bases, J shed 7 bases, and the junction held 8 bases outside the gene matches. The CDR3 loop spans 15 amino acids. Germline-derived CDR1 and CDR2 are LGHDT and YNNKEL (reference sequence).